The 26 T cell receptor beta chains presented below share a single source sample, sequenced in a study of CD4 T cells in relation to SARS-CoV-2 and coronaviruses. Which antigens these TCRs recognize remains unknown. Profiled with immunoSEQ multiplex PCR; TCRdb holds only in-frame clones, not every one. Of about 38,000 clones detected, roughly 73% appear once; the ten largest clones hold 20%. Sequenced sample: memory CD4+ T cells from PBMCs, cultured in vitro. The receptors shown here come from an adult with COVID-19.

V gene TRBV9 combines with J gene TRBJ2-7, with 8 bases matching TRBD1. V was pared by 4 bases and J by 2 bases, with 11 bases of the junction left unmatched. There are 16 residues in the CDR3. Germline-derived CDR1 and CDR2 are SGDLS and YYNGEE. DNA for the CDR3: TGTGCCAGCAGCACCCGTGGGGGGACAGGTACCTACGAGCAGTACTTC. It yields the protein CASSTRGGTGTYEQYF.

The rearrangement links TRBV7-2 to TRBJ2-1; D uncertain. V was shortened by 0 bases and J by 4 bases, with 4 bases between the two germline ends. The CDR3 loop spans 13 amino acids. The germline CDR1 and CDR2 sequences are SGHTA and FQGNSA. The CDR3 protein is CASSLASYNEQFF. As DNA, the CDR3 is TGTGCCAGCAGCTTAGCGAGTTACAATGAGCAGTTCTTC.

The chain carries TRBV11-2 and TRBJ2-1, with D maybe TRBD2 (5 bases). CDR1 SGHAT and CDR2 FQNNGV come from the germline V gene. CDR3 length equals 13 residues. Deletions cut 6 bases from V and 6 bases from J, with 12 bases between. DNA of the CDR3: TGTGCCAGCAGATCGAGGGTTTCCAATGAGCAGTTCTTC. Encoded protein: CASRSRVSNEQFF.

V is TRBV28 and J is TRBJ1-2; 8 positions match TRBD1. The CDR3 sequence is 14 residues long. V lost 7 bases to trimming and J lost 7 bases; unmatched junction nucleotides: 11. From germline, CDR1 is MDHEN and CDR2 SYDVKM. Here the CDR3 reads CASTIGQGSIGYTF. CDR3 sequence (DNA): TGTGCCAGCACCATTGGACAGGGAAGCATTGGCTACACCTTC.

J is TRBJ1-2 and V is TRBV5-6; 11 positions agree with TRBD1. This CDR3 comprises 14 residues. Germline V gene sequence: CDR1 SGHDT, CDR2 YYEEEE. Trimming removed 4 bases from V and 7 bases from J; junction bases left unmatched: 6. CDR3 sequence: CASSPGTGGGGYTF. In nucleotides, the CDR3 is TGTGCCAGCAGCCCAGGGACAGGGGGTGGTGGCTACACCTTC.

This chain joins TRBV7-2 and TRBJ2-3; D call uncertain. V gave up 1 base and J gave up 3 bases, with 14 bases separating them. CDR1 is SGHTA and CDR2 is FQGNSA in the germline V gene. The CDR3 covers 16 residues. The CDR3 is CASSLGWAVVTDTQYF. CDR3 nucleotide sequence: TGTGCCAGCAGCTTAGGATGGGCGGTAGTAACAGATACGCAGTATTTT.

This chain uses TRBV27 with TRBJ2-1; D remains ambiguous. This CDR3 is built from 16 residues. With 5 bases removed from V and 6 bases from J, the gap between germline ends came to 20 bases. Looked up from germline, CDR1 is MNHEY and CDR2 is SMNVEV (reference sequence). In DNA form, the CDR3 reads TGTGCCAGCAGTGCCCGTACTAACTACTTCGGCAATGAGCAGTTCTTC. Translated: CASSARTNYFGNEQFF.

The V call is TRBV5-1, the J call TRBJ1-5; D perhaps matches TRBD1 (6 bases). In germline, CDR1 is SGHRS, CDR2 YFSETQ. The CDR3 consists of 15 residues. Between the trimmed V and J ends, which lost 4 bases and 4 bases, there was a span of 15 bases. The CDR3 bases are TGCGCCAGCAGCGTGGGGACACACTCAAATCAGCCCCAGCATTTT. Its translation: CASSVGTHSNQPQHF.

The CDR3 nucleotides are TGCGCCAGCAGCGACCCCGCGTTCCCGACAGATACGCAGTATTTT. Protein sequence: CASSDPAFPTDTQYF. The chain combines TRBV5-1 with TRBJ2-3; no clear D. In germline, CDR1 is SGHRS, CDR2 YFSETQ. The CDR3 extends over 15 amino acids. V gave up 4 bases and J gave up 3 bases, with 15 bases separating them.

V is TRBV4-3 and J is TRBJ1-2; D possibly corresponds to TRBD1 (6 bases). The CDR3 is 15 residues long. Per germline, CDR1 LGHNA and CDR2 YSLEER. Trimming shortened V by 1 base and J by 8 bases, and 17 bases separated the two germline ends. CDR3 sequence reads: CASSQGGRGTGGYTF. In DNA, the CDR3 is TGCGCCAGCAGCCAAGGAGGAAGGGGGACCGGCGGCTACACCTTC.

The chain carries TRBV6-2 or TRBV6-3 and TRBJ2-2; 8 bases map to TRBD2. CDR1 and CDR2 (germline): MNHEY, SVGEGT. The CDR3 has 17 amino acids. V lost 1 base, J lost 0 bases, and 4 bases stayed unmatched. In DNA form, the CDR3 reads TGTGCCAGCAGTTACTTAGCGGGATACGCGAACACCGGGGAGCTGTTTTTT. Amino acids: CASSYLAGYANTGELFF.

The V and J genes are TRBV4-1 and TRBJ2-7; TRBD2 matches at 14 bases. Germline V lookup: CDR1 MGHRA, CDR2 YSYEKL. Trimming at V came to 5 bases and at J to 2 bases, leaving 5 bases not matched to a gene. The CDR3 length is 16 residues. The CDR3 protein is CASSGPGLAGAYEQYF. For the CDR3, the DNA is TGCGCCAGCAGCGGACCGGGACTAGCGGGAGCCTACGAGCAGTACTTC.

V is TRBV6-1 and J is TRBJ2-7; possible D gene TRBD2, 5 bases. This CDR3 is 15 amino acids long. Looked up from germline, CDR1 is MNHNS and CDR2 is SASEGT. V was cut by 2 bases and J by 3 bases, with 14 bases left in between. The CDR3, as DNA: TGTGCCAGCAGTGAACGTGCGGACGGACTCTACGAGCAGTACTTC. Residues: CASSERADGLYEQYF.

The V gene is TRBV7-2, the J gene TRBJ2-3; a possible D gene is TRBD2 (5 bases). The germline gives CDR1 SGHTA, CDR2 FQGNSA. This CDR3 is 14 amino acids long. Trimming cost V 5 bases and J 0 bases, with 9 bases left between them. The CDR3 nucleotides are TGTGCCAGCAGCCTACGGACTAGCACAGATACGCAGTATTTT. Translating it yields CASSLRTSTDTQYF.

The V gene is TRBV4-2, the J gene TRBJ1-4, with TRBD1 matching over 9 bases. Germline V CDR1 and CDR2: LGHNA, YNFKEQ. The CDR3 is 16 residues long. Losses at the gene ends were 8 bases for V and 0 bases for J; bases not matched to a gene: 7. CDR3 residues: CASYGQGRATNEKLFF. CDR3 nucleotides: TGTGCCAGCTATGGACAGGGGAGAGCAACTAATGAAAAACTGTTTTTT.

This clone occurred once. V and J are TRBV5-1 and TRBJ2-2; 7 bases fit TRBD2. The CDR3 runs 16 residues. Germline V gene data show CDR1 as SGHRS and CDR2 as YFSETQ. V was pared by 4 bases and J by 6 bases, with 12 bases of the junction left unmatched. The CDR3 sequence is CASSGGDYILPGELFF. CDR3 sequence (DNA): TGCGCCAGCAGCGGCGGGGACTATATCCTTCCCGGGGAGCTGTTTTTT.

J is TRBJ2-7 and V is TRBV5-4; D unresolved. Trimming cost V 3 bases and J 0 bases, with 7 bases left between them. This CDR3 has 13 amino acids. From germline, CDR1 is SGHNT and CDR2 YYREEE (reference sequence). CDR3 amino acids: CASSYGISYEQYF. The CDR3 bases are TGTGCCAGCAGCTATGGTATCTCCTACGAGCAGTACTTC.

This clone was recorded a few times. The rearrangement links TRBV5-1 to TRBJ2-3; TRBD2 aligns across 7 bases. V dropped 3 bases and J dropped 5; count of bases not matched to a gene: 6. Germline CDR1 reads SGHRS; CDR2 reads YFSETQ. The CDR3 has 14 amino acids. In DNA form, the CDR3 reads TGCGCCAGCAGCTCAACGGCGGGAGAAGATACGCAGTATTTT. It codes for CASSSTAGEDTQYF.

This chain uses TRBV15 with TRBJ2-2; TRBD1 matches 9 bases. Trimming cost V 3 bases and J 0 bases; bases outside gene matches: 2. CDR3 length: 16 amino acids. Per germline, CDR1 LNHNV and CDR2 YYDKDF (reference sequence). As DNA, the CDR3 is TGTGCCACCAGCAGGGGACAGGGCGCGAACACCGGGGAGCTGTTTTTT. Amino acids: CATSRGQGANTGELFF.

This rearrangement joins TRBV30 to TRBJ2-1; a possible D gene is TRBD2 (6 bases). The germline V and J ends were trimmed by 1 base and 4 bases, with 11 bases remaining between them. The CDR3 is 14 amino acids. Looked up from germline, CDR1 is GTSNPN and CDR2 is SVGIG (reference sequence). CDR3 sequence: CAWSDGSGYNEQFF. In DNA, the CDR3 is TGTGCCTGGAGTGACGGGAGCGGTTACAATGAGCAGTTCTTC.

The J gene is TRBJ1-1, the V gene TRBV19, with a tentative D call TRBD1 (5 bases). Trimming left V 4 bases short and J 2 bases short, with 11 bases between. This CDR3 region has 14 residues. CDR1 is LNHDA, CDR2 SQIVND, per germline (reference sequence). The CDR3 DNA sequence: TGTGCCAGTAGTACCCAAAGGGGAAACACTGAAGCTTTCTTT. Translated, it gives CASSTQRGNTEAFF.

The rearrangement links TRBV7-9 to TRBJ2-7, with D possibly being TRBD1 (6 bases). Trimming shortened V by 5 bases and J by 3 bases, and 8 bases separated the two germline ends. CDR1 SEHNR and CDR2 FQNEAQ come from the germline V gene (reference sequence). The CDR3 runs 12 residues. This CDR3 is CASSTGYYEQYF. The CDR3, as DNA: TGTGCCAGCAGCACAGGGTACTACGAGCAGTACTTC.

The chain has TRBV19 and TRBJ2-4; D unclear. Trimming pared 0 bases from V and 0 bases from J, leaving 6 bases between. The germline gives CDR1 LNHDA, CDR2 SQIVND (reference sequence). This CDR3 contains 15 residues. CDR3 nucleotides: TGTGCCAGTAGTATAGAACAGCTAGCCAAAAACATTCAGTACTTC. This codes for CASSIEQLAKNIQYF. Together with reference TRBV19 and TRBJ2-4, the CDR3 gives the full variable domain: DGGITQSPKYLFRKEGQNVTLSCEQNLNHDAMYWYRQDPGQGLRLIYYSQIVNDFQKGDIAEGYSVSREKKESFPLTVTSAQKNPTAFYLCASSIEQLAKNIQYFGAGTRLSVL.

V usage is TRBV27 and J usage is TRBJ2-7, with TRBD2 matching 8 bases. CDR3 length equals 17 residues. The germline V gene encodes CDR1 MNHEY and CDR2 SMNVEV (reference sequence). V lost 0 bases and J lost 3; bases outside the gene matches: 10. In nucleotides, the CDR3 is TGTGCCAGCAGTTTATCCGGGAGGGCAGAATGGAACTACGAGCAGTACTTC. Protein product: CASSLSGRAEWNYEQYF.

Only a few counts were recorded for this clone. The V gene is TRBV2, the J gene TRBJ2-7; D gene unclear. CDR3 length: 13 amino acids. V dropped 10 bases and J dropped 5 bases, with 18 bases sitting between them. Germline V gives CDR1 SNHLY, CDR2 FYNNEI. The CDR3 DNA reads TGTGCCACCAACCGGCCCCTGGAAGACGAGCAGTACTTC. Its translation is CATNRPLEDEQYF.

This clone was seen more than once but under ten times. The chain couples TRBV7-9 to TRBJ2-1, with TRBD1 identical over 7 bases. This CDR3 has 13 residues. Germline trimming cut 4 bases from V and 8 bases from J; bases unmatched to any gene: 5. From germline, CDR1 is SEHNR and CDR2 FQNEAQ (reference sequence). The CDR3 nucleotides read TGTGCCAGCAGCTCAAGGGGGCCCGATGAGCAGTTCTTC. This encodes CASSSRGPDEQFF.